Below, 20 T cell receptor beta chains from the same sample are listed, as sequenced in a study of breast tumors, draining lymph nodes, adjacent tissues. TCRdb re-called the multiplex PCR reads through MiXCR, storing one row per CDR3 protein. Among approximately 47,000 distinct CDR3 sequences listed, 20% to 25% were seen once. Sequencing was carried out using breast tumor tissue. The receptors were gathered from a female donor with breast cancer. Some clones in this sample may be carry-over from other donors' samples.

In the case of this clonotype: A read error may be the cause here, since a much bigger clone is one base away. The chain uses TRBV6-6 and TRBJ1-4; no clear D gene. The V end lost 0 bases, the J end lost 10 bases, and 12 bases lay between the germline ends. The CDR3 loop spans 14 amino acids. Germline values: CDR1 MNHNY, CDR2 SVGAGI (reference sequence). CDR3 protein: CASSYSHRNLKLFF. The CDR3 region has the DNA TGTGCCAGCAGTTACTCTCATCGGAACCTAAAACTGTTTTTT.

This clonotype appeared many times. The chain is built from TRBV5-1 and TRBJ2-3, with a possible D match to TRBD2 (5 bases). Per germline, CDR1 SGHRS and CDR2 YFSETQ. V dropped 4 bases and J dropped 3 bases, with 6 bases sitting between them. The CDR3 covers 12 residues. CDR3 sequence reads: CASSPGTDTQYF. For the CDR3, the DNA is TGCGCCAGCAGCCCGGGAACAGATACGCAGTATTTT.

About this clonotype itself: This clone may be a read error of a much larger clone one base away. The conserved final phenylalanine or tryptophan is absent from the CDR3, which likely points to a read error. This chain links TRBV7-9 with TRBJ2-5; 10 bases are shared with TRBD1. Unmatched junction bases numbered 5, after V lost 0 bases and J lost 1 base. Per germline, CDR1 SEHNR and CDR2 FQNEAQ (reference sequence). This CDR3 spans 17 amino acids. CDR3 sequence: CASSLARDRGPQETQYY. CDR3 nucleotides: TGTGCCAGCAGCTTAGCCCGGGACAGGGGTCCCCAAGAGACCCAGTACTAC.

Concerning this clonotype itself: This may be a read error, as it is one base from a much larger clone. The CDR3 does not end in the conserved phenylalanine or tryptophan, so this is likely a read error. J is TRBJ2-2 and V is TRBV20-1; TRBD2 is a possible D gene (6 bases). In germline, CDR1 is DFQATT, CDR2 SNEGSKA (reference sequence). The CDR3 runs 14 residues. V lost 5 bases to trimming and J lost 2 bases, with 12 bases between them. The CDR3 region is CSAWRETNTGELFV. The CDR3 coding sequence is TGCAGTGCTTGGAGGGAGACAAACACCGGGGAGCTGTTTGTT.

Turning to this clonotype: This could be a read error, since a much larger clone is one nucleotide away. The chain is built from TRBV7-2 and TRBJ1-5; TRBD1 is a possible D gene (6 bases). Between the trimmed V and J ends, which lost 1 base and 5 bases, there was a span of 12 bases. The CDR3 extends over 15 amino acids. Germline V CDR1 and CDR2: SGHTA, FQGNSA. The DNA of the CDR3 is TGTGCCAGCAGCTTAGTGGACGGGGGCGATCAGCCCCAGCATTTT. This sequence encodes CASSLVDGGDQPQHF. Supplemented by reference TRBV7-2 and TRBJ1-5, the full variable domain reads GAGVSQSPSNKVTEKGKDVELRCDPISGHTALYWYRQSLGQGLEFLIYFQGNSAPDKSGLPSDRFSAERTGGSVSTLTIQRTQQEDSAVYLCASSLVDGGDQPQHFGDGTRLSIL.

The table lists this clonotype with many counts. The chain couples TRBV4-2 to TRBJ2-3; 10 positions agree with TRBD1. CDR1 is LGHNA, CDR2 YNFKEQ, per germline. With 4 bases clipped from V and 4 bases from J, the junction kept 14 bases outside the gene matches. CDR3 length: 18 residues. The CDR3 reads CASSPSDRGIGRADTQYF. The DNA of the CDR3 is TGTGCCAGCAGCCCATCGGACAGGGGGATCGGGAGGGCAGATACGCAGTATTTT.

In the case of this clonotype: A much larger clone is a single base away; this may be a read error. The final CDR3 position lacks the conserved phenylalanine or tryptophan, pointing to a likely read error. This CDR3 reads CSARTVTGATTYEQYL. In DNA, the CDR3 is TGCAGTGCTAGAACCGTGACAGGCGCCACCACCTACGAGCAGTACCTC. The chain recombines TRBV20-1 with TRBJ2-7; D might be TRBD1 (6 bases). V was trimmed by 2 bases and J by 2 bases, leaving 19 bases between them. The CDR3 spans 16 residues. From germline, CDR1 is DFQATT and CDR2 SNEGSKA (reference sequence).

This clonotype was counted at least ten times. The genes are TRBV19 and TRBJ1-6; perhaps TRBD1 as D (5 bases). V was clipped by 1 base and J by 4 bases, with 11 bases between them. Germline CDR1 LNHDA, CDR2 SQIVND (reference sequence). CDR3 length equals 16 residues. The CDR3 spells CASSIVGREYNSPLHF. The DNA for the CDR3 is TGTGCCAGTAGTATAGTGGGCAGGGAATATAATTCACCCCTCCACTTT. Variable domain in full (rest from reference TRBV19 and TRBJ1-6): DGGITQSPKYLFRKEGQNVTLSCEQNLNHDAMYWYRQDPGQGLRLIYYSQIVNDFQKGDIAEGYSVSREKKESFPLTVTSAQKNPTAFYLCASSIVGREYNSPLHFGNGTRLTVT.

In the case of this clonotype: This sequence may be a read error, since a much larger clone differs from it by one base. The V gene is TRBV19, the J gene TRBJ1-5, with D unclear. Germline assignment: CDR1 LNHDA and CDR2 SQIVND (reference sequence). Trimming took 6 bases from V and 5 from J, leaving 8 bases between them. The CDR3 covers 12 residues. CDR3 in DNA: TGTGCCAGTAGCGAAAGGGATCAGCCCCAGCATTTT. Translated: CASSERDQPQHF.

This clonotype has ten or more counts. V gene TRBV7-8 combines with J gene TRBJ1-5; 7 positions match TRBD1. The CDR3 is 14 residues long. Losses at the gene ends were 4 bases for V and 2 bases for J; bases not matched to a gene: 2. Germline V gene data show CDR1 as SGHVS and CDR2 as FQNEAQ. CDR3 DNA sequence: TGTGCCAGCAGCTCCCAGGGGGGCAATCAGCCCCAGCATTTT. Its protein product is CASSSQGGNQPQHF.

This clonotype was found a few times. V usage is TRBV6-5 and J usage is TRBJ2-2; 8 bases match TRBD2. Trimming at V came to 8 bases and at J to 5 bases, leaving 7 bases not matched to a gene. Germline V CDR1 and CDR2: MNHEY, SVGAGI. CDR3 size: 14 residues. This chain's CDR3 is CASRREARTGELFF. The CDR3 bases are TGTGCCAGCCGGCGGGAGGCCCGGACCGGGGAGCTGTTTTTT.

By proportion, this clonotype is medium-sized. The chain carries TRBV15 and TRBJ2-1, with TRBD1 matching over 10 bases. With V trimmed by 5 bases and J by 6 bases, 4 bases remained unmatched. From germline, CDR1 is LNHNV and CDR2 YYDKDF (reference sequence). This CDR3 is built from 14 residues. The CDR3 sequence is CATSRDRGFNEQFF. The CDR3 nucleotides are TGTGCCACCAGCCGGGACAGGGGTTTCAATGAGCAGTTCTTC.

The rearrangement links TRBV18 to TRBJ2-2; unclear D gene. This CDR3 has 15 residues. Trimming pared 3 bases from V and 1 base from J, leaving 9 bases between. Germline V gene sequence: CDR1 KGHSH, CDR2 LQKENI. The CDR3 DNA reads TGTGCCAGCTCACCGGTTGGGCGGAACACCGGGGAGCTGTTTTTT. Residues: CASSPVGRNTGELFF.

This clonotype was counted ten times or more. This sequence joins TRBV28 and TRBJ1-4; 7 bases agree with TRBD1. Germline lookup yields CDR1 MDHEN and CDR2 SYDVKM. This CDR3 is 15 amino acids long. The trim removed 6 bases at V and 7 bases at J, leaving 11 bases unmatched. In DNA, the CDR3 is TGTGCCAGCAGGACAGGGAAGGGGCGGGGTGAAAAACTGTTTTTT. Protein product: CASRTGKGRGEKLFF.

This clonotype was picked up many times. This chain connects TRBV30 to TRBJ2-1; D is undetermined. Trimming removed 2 bases from V and 4 bases from J, with 9 bases in between. This CDR3 comprises 13 residues. The germline CDR1 and CDR2 sequences are GTSNPN and SVGIG (reference sequence). CDR3 bases: TGTGCCTGGAGTCCACAAGGGTACAATGAGCAGTTCTTC. It specifies CAWSPQGYNEQFF.

This clonotype occurred many times. This sequence joins TRBV6-5 and TRBJ1-3; D gene ambiguous. The germline gives CDR1 MNHEY, CDR2 SVGAGI. Trimming took off 7 bases at V and 0 bases at J, with 7 bases between the two ends. The length of the CDR3 is 13 residues. The CDR3 bases are TGTGCCAGCAAAGTAACCTCTGGAAACACCATATATTTT. It encodes CASKVTSGNTIYF.

The table lists this clonotype with many counts. J is TRBJ2-1 and V is TRBV7-3; 11 nucleotides align to TRBD2. Germline loops: CDR1 SGHTA, CDR2 FQGTGA. V trimming: 1 base; J trimming: 6 bases; junction bases outside the gene matches: 5. The CDR3 covers 16 residues. This chain's CDR3 is CASSLISGGASNEQFF. CDR3 DNA: TGTGCCAGCAGCTTAATTAGCGGGGGGGCGAGCAATGAGCAGTTCTTC.

J is TRBJ1-4 and V is TRBV18; D unresolved. Germline loops: CDR1 KGHSH, CDR2 LQKENI. The CDR3 runs to 13 residues. V was trimmed by 1 base and J by 4 bases, leaving 4 bases between them. CDR3 sequence: CASSPRGNEKLFF. CDR3 nucleotides: TGTGCCAGCTCACCACGGGGTAATGAAAAACTGTTTTTT.

This clonotype was recorded at least ten times. The V and J genes are TRBV10-3 and TRBJ2-7; 11 nucleotides line up with TRBD2. Germline trimming cut 5 bases from V and 0 bases from J; bases unmatched to any gene: 3. The germline V gene has CDR1 ENHRY and CDR2 SYGVKD. The length of the CDR3 is 15 residues. Here the CDR3 DNA reads TGTGCCATCAGTACTAGCGGGAGAGGCTCCTACGAGCAGTACTTC. Its protein product is CAISTSGRGSYEQYF.

This clonotype was detected only once. The chain is built from TRBV4-1 and TRBJ1-5; D is possibly TRBD1 (6 bases). This CDR3 region has 15 residues. From germline, CDR1 is MGHRA and CDR2 YSYEKL. Trimming shortened V by 0 bases and J by 8 bases, and 14 bases separated the two germline ends. CDR3 loop: CASSQEVRGPEPQHF. The CDR3 DNA reads as TGCGCCAGCAGCCAAGAGGTTCGGGGGCCTGAGCCCCAGCATTTT.